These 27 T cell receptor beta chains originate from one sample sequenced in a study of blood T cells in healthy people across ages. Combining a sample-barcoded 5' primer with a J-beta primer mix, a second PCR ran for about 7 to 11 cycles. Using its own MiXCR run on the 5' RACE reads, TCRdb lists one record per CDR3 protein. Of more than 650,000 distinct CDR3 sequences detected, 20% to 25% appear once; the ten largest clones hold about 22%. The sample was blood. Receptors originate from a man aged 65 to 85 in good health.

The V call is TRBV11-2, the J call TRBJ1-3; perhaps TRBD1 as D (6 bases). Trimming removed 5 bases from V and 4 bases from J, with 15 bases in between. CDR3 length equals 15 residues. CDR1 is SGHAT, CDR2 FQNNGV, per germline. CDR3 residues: CASSPRGIKGNTIYF. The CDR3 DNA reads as TGTGCCAGCAGCCCGAGGGGGATAAAAGGAAACACCATATATTTT. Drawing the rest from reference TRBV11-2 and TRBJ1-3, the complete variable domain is EAGVAQSPRYKIIEKRQSVAFWCNPISGHATLYWYQQILGQGPKLLIQFQNNGVVDDSQLPKDRFSAERLKGVDSTLKIQPAKLEDSAVYLCASSPRGIKGNTIYFGEGSWLTVV.

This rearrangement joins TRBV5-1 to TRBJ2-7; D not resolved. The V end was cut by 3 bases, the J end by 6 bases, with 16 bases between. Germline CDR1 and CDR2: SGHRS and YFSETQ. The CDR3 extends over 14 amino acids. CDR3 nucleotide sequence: TGCGCCAGCAGCTCACATGGAAGCGTTAGCGAGCAGTACTTC. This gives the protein CASSSHGSVSEQYF.

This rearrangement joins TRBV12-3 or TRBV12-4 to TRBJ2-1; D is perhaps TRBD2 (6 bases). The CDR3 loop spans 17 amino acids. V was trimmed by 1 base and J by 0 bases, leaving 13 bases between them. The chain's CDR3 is CASSLGGGPSSYNEQFF. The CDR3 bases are TGTGCCAGCAGTTTAGGAGGAGGGCCGAGCTCCTACAATGAGCAGTTCTTC.

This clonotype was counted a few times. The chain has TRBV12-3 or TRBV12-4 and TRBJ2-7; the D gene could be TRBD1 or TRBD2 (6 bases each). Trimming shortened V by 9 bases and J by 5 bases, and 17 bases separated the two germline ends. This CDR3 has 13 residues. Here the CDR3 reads CASRGYRDDEQYF. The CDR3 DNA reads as TGTGCCAGTCGGGGGTACAGGGACGACGAGCAGTACTTC.

In nucleotides, the CDR3 is TGCAGTGCTAGGGAGGGACTAGCGGGAGGAGGGAATGAGCAGTTCTTC. Residues: CSAREGLAGGGNEQFF. The genes are TRBV20-1 and TRBJ2-1; 15 bases line up with TRBD2. The trim removed 3 bases at V and 7 bases at J, leaving 7 bases unmatched. This CDR3 comprises 16 residues. Looked up from germline, CDR1 is DFQATT and CDR2 is SNEGSKA (reference sequence).

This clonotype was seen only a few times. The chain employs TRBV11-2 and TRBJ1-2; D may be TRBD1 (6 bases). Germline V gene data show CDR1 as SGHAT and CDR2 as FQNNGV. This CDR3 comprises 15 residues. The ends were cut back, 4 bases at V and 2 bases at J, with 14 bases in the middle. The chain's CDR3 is CASSSNRASNYGYTF. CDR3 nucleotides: TGTGCCAGCAGCTCTAACAGGGCCTCCAACTATGGCTACACCTTC.

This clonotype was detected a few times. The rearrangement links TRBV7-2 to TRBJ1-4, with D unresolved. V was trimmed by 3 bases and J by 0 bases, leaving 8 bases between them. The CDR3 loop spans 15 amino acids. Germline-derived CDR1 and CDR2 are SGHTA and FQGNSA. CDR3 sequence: CASSFYSATNEKLFF. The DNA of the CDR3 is TGTGCCAGCAGCTTTTACAGTGCAACTAATGAAAAACTGTTTTTT.

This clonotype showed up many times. The CDR3 protein is CSQPGQGDNEQFF. CDR3 DNA: TGCAGTCAACCGGGACAGGGGGACAATGAGCAGTTCTTC. The chain employs TRBV20-1 and TRBJ2-1, with TRBD1 matching 11 bases. The CDR3 totals 13 residues. Trimming cost V 8 bases and J 5 bases; bases outside gene matches: 5. CDR1 is DFQATT and CDR2 is SNEGSKA in the germline V gene (reference sequence).

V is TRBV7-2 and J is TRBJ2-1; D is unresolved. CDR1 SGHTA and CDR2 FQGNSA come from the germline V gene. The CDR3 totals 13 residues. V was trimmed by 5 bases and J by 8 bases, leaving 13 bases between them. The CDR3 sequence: CASSRRVRDEQFF. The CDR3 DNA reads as TGTGCCAGCAGCAGAAGGGTTCGGGATGAGCAGTTCTTC.

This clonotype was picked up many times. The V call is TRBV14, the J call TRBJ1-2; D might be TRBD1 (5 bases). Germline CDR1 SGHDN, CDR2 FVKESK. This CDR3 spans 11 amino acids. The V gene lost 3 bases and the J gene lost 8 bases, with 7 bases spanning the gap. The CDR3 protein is CASSHPGGYTF. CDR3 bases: TGTGCCAGCAGCCACCCAGGGGGCTACACCTTC.

The CDR3 region is CASSLRANNSPLHF. The CDR3 DNA reads as TGTGCCAGCAGCCTGAGGGCCAATAATTCACCCCTCCACTTT. The chain carries TRBV9 and TRBJ1-6; D unresolved. This CDR3 is built from 14 residues. V dropped 4 bases and J dropped 5 bases, with 10 bases sitting between them. Germline CDR1 SGDLS, CDR2 YYNGEE. Filled out from reference TRBV9 and TRBJ1-6, the complete variable domain reads DSGVTQTPKHLITATGQRVTLRCSPRSGDLSVYWYQQSLDQGLQFLIQYYNGEERAKGNILERFSAQQFPDLHSELNLSSLELGDSALYFCASSLRANNSPLHFGNGTRLTVT.

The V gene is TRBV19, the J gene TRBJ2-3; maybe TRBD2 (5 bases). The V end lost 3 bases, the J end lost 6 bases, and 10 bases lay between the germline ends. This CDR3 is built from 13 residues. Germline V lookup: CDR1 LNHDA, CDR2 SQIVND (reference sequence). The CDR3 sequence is CASSIRRVDTQYF. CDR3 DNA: TGTGCCAGTAGTATCCGGCGGGTTGATACGCAGTATTTT.

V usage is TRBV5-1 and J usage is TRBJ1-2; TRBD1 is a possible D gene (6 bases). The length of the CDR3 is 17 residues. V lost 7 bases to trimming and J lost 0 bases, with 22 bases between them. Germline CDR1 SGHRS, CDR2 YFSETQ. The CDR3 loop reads CASGQDGGQRANYGYTF. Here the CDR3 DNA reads TGCGCCAGCGGCCAGGACGGGGGGCAAAGAGCTAACTATGGCTACACCTTC.

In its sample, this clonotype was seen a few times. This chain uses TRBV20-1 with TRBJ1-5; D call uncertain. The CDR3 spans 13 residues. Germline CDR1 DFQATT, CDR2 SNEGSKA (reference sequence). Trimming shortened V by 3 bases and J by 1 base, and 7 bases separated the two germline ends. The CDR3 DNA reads TGCAGTGCTAGTACCTTAAGCAATCAGCCCCAGCATTTT. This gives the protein CSASTLSNQPQHF.

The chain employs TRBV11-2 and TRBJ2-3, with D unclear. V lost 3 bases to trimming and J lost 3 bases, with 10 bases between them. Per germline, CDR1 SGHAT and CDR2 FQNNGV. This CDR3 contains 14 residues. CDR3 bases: TGTGCCAGCAGCTTGTTAATAATGACAGATACGCAGTATTTT. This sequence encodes CASSLLIMTDTQYF.

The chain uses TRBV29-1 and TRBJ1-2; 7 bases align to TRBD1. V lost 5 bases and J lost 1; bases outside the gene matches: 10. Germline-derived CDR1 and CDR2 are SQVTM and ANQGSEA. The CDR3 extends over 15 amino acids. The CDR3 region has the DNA TGCAGCGTTCTTCCAGACAGGGACCTTAACTATGGCTACACCTTC. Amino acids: CSVLPDRDLNYGYTF. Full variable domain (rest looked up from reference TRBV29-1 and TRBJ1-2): SAVISQKPSRDICQRGTSLTIQCQVDSQVTMMFWYRQQPGQSLTLIATANQGSEATYESGFVIDKFPISRPNLTFSTLTVSNMSPEDSSIYLCSVLPDRDLNYGYTFGSGTRLTVV.

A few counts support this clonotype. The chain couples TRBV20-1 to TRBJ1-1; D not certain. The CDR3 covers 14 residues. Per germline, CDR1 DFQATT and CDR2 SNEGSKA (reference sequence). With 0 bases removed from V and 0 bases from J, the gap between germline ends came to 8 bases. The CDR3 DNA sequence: TGCAGTGCTAGAGATCAAGGTTTGAACACTGAAGCTTTCTTT. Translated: CSARDQGLNTEAFF.

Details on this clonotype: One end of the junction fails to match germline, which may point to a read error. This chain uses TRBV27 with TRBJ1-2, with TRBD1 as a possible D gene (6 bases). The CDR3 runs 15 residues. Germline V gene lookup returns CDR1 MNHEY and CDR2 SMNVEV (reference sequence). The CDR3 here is CVSSNRAGANYGYTF. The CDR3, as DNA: TGTGTCAGCAGTAACAGGGCAGGAGCTAACTATGGCTACACCTTC.

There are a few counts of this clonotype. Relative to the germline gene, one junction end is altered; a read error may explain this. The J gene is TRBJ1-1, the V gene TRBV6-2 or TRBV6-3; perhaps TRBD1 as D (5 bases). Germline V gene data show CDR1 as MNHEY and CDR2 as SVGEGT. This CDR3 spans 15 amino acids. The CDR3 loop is CASSYFGEGNAEAFF. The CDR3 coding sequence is TGTGCCAGCAGTTACTTTGGGGAGGGGAACGCTGAAGCTTTCTTT.

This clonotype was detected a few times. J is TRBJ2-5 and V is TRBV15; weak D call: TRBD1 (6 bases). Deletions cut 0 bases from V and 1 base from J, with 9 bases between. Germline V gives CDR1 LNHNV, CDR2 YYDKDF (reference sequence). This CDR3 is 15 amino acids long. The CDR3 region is CATSRDGTPQETQYF. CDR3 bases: TGTGCCACCAGCAGAGACGGGACACCCCAAGAGACCCAGTACTTC.

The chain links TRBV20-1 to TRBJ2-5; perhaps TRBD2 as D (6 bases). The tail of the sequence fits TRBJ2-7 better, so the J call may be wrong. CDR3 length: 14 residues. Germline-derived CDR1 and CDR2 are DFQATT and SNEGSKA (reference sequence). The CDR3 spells CSALTILGGLEQYF. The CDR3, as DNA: TGCAGTGCTCTAACTATACTCGGAGGGCTCGAGCAGTACTTC.

The DNA of the CDR3 is TGCAGTGCTTTCTCCGACTATACGACAGATACGCAGTATTTT. Translating gives CSAFSDYTTDTQYF. This sequence joins TRBV20-1 and TRBJ2-3; weak D call: TRBD2 (5 bases). Trimming removed 5 bases from V and 3 bases from J, with 15 bases in between. The CDR3 has 14 amino acids. Germline CDR1 reads DFQATT; CDR2 reads SNEGSKA (reference sequence).

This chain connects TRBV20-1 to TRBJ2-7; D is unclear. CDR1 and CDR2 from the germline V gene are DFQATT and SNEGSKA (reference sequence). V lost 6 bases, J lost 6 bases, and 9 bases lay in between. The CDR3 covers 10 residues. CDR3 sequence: CSAGTREQYF. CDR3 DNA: TGCAGTGCCGGAACGCGCGAGCAGTACTTC.

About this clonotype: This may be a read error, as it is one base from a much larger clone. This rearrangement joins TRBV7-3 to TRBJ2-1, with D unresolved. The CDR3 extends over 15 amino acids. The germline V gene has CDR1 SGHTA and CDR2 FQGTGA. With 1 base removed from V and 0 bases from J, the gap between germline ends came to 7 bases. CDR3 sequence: CASSLSKSSYNEQFF. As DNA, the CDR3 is TGTGCCAGCAGCTTAAGCAAGAGCTCCTACAATGAGCAGTTCTTC.

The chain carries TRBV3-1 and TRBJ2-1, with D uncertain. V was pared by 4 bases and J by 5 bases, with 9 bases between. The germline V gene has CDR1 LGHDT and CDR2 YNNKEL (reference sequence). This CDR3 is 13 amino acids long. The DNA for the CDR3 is TGTGCCAGCAGCCCCTTCGCCAACAATGAGCAGTTCTTC. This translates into CASSPFANNEQFF.

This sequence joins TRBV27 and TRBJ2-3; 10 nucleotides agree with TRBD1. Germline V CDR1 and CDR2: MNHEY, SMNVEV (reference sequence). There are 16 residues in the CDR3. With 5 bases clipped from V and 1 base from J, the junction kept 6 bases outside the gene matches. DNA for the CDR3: TGTGCCAGCAGTCCGACAGGGGGCGCTGGCACAGATACGCAGTATTTT. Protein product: CASSPTGGAGTDTQYF.

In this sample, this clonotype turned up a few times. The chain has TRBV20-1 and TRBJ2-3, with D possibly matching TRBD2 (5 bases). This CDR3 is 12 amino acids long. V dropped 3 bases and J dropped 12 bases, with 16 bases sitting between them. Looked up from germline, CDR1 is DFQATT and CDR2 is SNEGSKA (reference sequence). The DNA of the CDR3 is TGCAGTGCTAGGTTCTTCAACGGGAAACAGTATTTT. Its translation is CSARFFNGKQYF.